The present TCR beta chain was sequenced within a study of OX40 agonist ivuxolimab in advanced cancers. Turning to the study itself: Eligibility rules accepted prior anti-PD-1, anti-PD-L1 or anti-CTLA-4 therapy, and over 30% had some.

Regarding this clone: Its antigen is as yet unknown.

Using immunoSEQ multiplex PCR, the repertoire was profiled, and TCRdb retains in-frame clones only, with some absent. The sample lists fewer than 6,000 clones; approximately 87% were seen once. Excluded were patients having autoimmune disease history or systemic immunosuppression. Study results and limitations: Antigen specificity remained undetermined for the expanded peripheral T cells.

Germline V gives CDR1 SGDLS, CDR2 YYNGEE. V was pared by 0 bases and J by 3 bases, with 9 bases between. This CDR3 comprises 14 residues. This receptor was obtained from an adult with an advanced solid tumor such as melanoma, head and neck, liver or kidney cancer. The chain uses TRBV9 and TRBJ1-1; D remains unclear. The sample in question was CD4+ or CD8+ T cells sorted from blood, obtained in a trial of the OX40 agonist ivuxolimab. This CDR3 is CASSVDGSHTEAFF. The CDR3 DNA sequence: TGTGCCAGCAGCGTAGACGGGAGCCACACTGAAGCTTTCTTT.